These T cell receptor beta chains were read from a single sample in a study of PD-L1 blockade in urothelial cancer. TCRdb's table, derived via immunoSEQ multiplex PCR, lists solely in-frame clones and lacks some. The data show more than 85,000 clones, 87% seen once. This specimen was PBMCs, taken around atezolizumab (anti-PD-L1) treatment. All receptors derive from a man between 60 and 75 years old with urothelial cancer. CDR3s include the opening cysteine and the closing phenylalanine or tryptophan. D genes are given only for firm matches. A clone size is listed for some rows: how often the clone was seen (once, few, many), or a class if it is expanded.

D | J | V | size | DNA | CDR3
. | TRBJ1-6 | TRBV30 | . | TGTGCCTGGACGCAGGGAAATTCACCCCTCCACTTT | CAWTQGNSPLHF
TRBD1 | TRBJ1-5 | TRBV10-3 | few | TGTGCCATCAGAGAGGGACAGGAGAATCAGCCCCAGCATTTT | CAIREGQENQPQHF
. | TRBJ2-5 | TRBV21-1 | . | TGTGCCAGCTCTCCCGGGGACTTCAGGGAGACCCAGTACTTC | CASSPGDFRETQYF
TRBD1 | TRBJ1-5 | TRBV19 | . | TGTGCCAGTAGTTTTTCTACAGGGGGCGGCAATCAGCCCCAGCATTTT | CASSFSTGGGNQPQHF
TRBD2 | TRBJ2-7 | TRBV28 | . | TGTGCCAGCAGTTTATTCGCAGGGAGGGCCGAGCAGTACTTC | CASSLFAGRAEQYF
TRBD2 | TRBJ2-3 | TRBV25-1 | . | TGTGCCAGCAGTGGGAGCGGGGGACCAGATACGCAGTATTTT | CASSGSGGPDTQYF
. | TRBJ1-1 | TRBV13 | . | TGTGCCAGCAGCCCCACGGCGGATAACACTGAAGCTTTCTTT | CASSPTADNTEAFF
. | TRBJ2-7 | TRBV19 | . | TGTGCCAGTAGAATCAGGGGCGGCCACGAGCAGTACTTC | CASRIRGGHEQYF
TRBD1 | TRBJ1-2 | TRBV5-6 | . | TGTGCCAGCAGCAAGACGGGACAGGGTTATGGCTACACCTTC | CASSKTGQGYGYTF
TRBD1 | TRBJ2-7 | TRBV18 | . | TGTGCCAGCTCACGGGCCGGGACAGGAGGACACGAGCAGTACTTC | CASSRAGTGGHEQYF
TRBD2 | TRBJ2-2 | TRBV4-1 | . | TGCGCCAGCAGCCTGGGACTAGCGGGGGGCACCGGGGAGCTGTTTTTT | CASSLGLAGGTGELFF
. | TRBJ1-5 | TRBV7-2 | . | TGTGCCAGCAGCTTACTGGGCCTTCCGGGGAGCAATCAGCCCCAGCATTTT | CASSLLGLPGSNQPQHF
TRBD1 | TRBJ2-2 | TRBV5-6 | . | TGTGCCAGCAGCTTGAGACAGGGGGTCAACACCGGGGAGCTGTTTTTT | CASSLRQGVNTGELFF
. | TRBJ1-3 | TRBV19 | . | TGTGCCAGTACCCCCCCCATCTCCCTAGGAAACACCATATATTTT | CASTPPISLGNTIYF
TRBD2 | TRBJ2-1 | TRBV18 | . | TGTGCCAGCTCAGATGAGGCTAGCGGGAGCTACGAGCAGTTCTTC | CASSDEASGSYEQFF
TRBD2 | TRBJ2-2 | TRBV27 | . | TGTGCCAGCAGTAACGGACTAGCAGGGATCCGTACCGGGGAGCTGTTTTTT | CASSNGLAGIRTGELFF
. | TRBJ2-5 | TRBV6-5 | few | TGTGCCAGCAGTTACAACGGCAGGAAAGAGACCCAGTACTTC | CASSYNGRKETQYF
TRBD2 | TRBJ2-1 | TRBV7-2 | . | TGTGCCAGCAGCTTAGAGTCCAGCGGGGGGCCGTGGAATGAGCAGTTCTTC | CASSLESSGGPWNEQFF
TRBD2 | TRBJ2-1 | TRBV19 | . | TGTGCCGCTGCCGGGACTATATGGACTGAGCAGTTCTTC | CAAAGTIWTEQFF
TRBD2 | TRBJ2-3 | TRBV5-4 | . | TGTGCCAGCAGCATCCTAGCGGGGGGCGGGGAGGATTTT | CASSILAGGGEDF
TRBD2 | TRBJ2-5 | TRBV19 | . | TGTGCCAGTAGTATCATCCCGGGGGGGACCCAGTACTTC | CASSIIPGGTQYF
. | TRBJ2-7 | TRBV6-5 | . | TGTGCCAGCCATCACGAGAACCCCAACTCTCGAGAGCAGTACTTC | CASHHENPNSREQYF
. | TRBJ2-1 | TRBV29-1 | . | TGCAGCGCCCTCGGGGGGCCATCCTACAATGAGCAGTTCTTC | CSALGGPSYNEQFF
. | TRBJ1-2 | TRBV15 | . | TGTGCCACCAGCAGACGGGCGGGCTATGGCTACACCTTC | CATSRRAGYGYTF
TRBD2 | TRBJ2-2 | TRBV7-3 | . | TGTGCCAGCAGCCCTGGGCGGCTAGCGGGGCCCGGAGGAGAGCTGTTTTTT | CASSPGRLAGPGGELFF